The present TCR beta chain was sequenced within a study of T cell responses to AZD1222 COVID-19 vaccine. This CDR3 comprises 14 residues. Unmatched junction bases numbered 8, after V lost 4 bases and J lost 6 bases. CDR1 is SGHDN, CDR2 FVKESK, per germline. TCRdb keeps only in-frame clones here, not all; method: immunoSEQ multiplex PCR. The table has approximately 140,000 clones, approximately 92% seen once; the top ten hold approximately 3.6%. Turning to this clone: The target antigen is unknown.

Study-level points and caveats: Reportedly, nearly half of unique spike TCRs recognized epitopes outside B.1.351/B.1.1.7 mutations. Samples come after the peak T cell response, not at day 14. Along spike, vaccine-associated CD4 TCRs were found throughout, with dominance at 160-218 and 743-854.

The chain couples TRBV14 to TRBJ1-1, with 7 bases aligning to TRBD1. The sequenced sample was peripheral blood, obtained 28 days after the second AZD1222 dose. The TCR was taken from an adult who received the AZD1222 COVID-19 vaccine. This chain's CDR3 is CASSLRTGGAEAFF. The CDR3 coding sequence is TGTGCCAGCAGCCTGAGGACAGGCGGGGCTGAAGCTTTCTTT.